These 13 T cell receptor beta chains came from one sample sequenced in a study of cytomegalovirus exposure and HLA in healthy donors. This PCR relied on a set of 60 Vbeta primers and 13 Jbeta primers. Profiled with immunoSEQ multiplex PCR; TCRdb holds only in-frame clones, not every one. The sample holds 90,000 to 150,000 clones; more than 75% are singletons and the top ten take 10% to 15%. Sequencing input: PBMCs. These receptors were taken from a woman aged 40 to 50 in good health and CMV-seropositive.

The V and J genes are TRBV21-1 and TRBJ1-6. TRBV21-1 is shown as a pseudogene. The CDR3 is 13 residues long. CDR3 amino acids: CASTPGLSAPLHF. For the CDR3, the DNA is TGTGCCAGCACCCCGGGACTCAGTGCACCCCTCCACTTT.

The chain is built from TRBV7-9 and TRBJ1-4, with TRBD1 as a possible D gene (6 bases). This CDR3 has 17 residues. From germline, CDR1 is SEHNR and CDR2 FQNEAQ (reference sequence). V lost 6 bases to trimming and J lost 0 bases, with 17 bases between them. CDR3 bases: TGTGCCAGCAGTTCTTATGACAGGACCGCAACTAATGAAAAACTGTTTTTT. This gives the protein CASSSYDRTATNEKLFF.

This clone was counted between two and nine times. V and J are TRBV19 and TRBJ1-5, with D tentatively TRBD1 (6 bases). The CDR3 is made up of 14 amino acids. V was clipped by 3 bases and J by 1 base, with 7 bases between them. The germline gives CDR1 LNHDA, CDR2 SQIVND (reference sequence). The CDR3 region is CASSMGQSNQPQHF. The CDR3 DNA sequence: TGTGCCAGTAGTATGGGACAAAGCAATCAGCCCCAGCATTTT.

The rearrangement joins TRBV10-3 to TRBJ1-2; TRBD1 matches 12 bases. Trimming removed 6 bases from V and 0 bases from J; junction bases left unmatched: 5. CDR1 ENHRY and CDR2 SYGVKD come from the germline V gene. The CDR3 has 16 amino acids. Here the CDR3 reads CAIRLGTGGSNYGYTF. The CDR3 DNA is TGTGCCATCAGGTTAGGGACAGGGGGCTCTAACTATGGCTACACCTTC.

Only a few counts were recorded for this clone. The CDR3 here is CASSPGGITYEQYF. CDR3 DNA sequence: TGTGCCAGCTCACCAGGAGGGATAACCTACGAGCAGTACTTC. The J gene is TRBJ2-7, the V gene TRBV18; possible D gene TRBD2, 6 bases. The germline V gene encodes CDR1 KGHSH and CDR2 LQKENI. V shed 2 bases and J shed 2 bases, with 10 bases lying between them. The CDR3 spans 14 residues.

The chain couples TRBV30 to TRBJ1-3; TRBD1 is a possible D gene (5 bases). The CDR3 extends over 14 amino acids. V lost 2 bases and J 2 bases, leaving 10 bases between the germline ends. The germline CDR1 and CDR2 sequences are GTSNPN and SVGIG (reference sequence). The DNA for the CDR3 is TGTGCCTGGAGTATAGACAGCGCTGGAAACACCATATATTTT. This translates into CAWSIDSAGNTIYF. Looking up the rest from reference TRBV30 and TRBJ1-3 gives the full variable domain: SQTIHQWPATLVQPVGSPLSLECTVEGTSNPNLYWYRQAAGRGLQLLFYSVGIGQISSEVPQNLSASRPQDRQFILSSKKLLLSDSGFYLCAWSIDSAGNTIYFGEGSWLTVV.

The chain links TRBV6-5 to TRBJ2-7; 7 positions agree with TRBD2. The CDR3 contains 13 residues. Germline V gives CDR1 MNHEY, CDR2 SVGAGI. Trimming cost V 6 bases and J 7 bases; bases outside gene matches: 9. The CDR3: CASSRDPGREQYF. CDR3 in DNA: TGTGCCAGCAGCCGAGACCCCGGGAGGGAGCAGTACTTC.

This chain joins TRBV6-5 and TRBJ2-2; D is possibly TRBD2 (5 bases). Germline V gene sequence: CDR1 MNHEY, CDR2 SVGAGI. CDR3 length: 16 residues. Trimming left V 0 bases short and J 2 bases short, with 10 bases between. CDR3 sequence reads: CASSYSSSGNTGELFF. As DNA, the CDR3 is TGTGCCAGCAGTTACTCGAGTTCGGGAAACACCGGGGAGCTGTTTTTT.

This clone was picked up one time. This rearrangement joins TRBV30 to TRBJ2-3, with TRBD1 as a possible D gene (5 bases). The V end was cut by 7 bases, the J end by 0 bases, with 11 bases between. The CDR3 extends over 13 amino acids. CDR1 and CDR2 from the germline V gene are GTSNPN and SVGIG (reference sequence). The DNA for the CDR3 is TGTGCCTTGGCAGGGTCTAGCACAGATACGCAGTATTTT. Amino acids: CALAGSSTDTQYF.

The V and J genes are TRBV5-6 and TRBJ1-2; a weak D match, TRBD1 (5 bases). V lost 3 bases and J 4 bases, leaving 13 bases between the germline ends. There are 14 residues in the CDR3. Germline loops: CDR1 SGHDT, CDR2 YYEEEE. In DNA form, the CDR3 reads TGTGCCAGCAGCTCCCCCAGGGAGGCCTATGGCTACACCTTC. Translated, it gives CASSSPREAYGYTF.

V and J are TRBV10-2 and TRBJ2-7, with no clear D. V was trimmed by 6 bases and J by 4 bases, leaving 19 bases between them. Germline V gene lookup returns CDR1 WSHSY and CDR2 SAAADI. This CDR3 has 15 residues. The CDR3 region has the DNA TGCGCCAGCAGCATCTATGGCGGAATATCTTACGAGCAGTACTTC. It yields the protein CASSIYGGISYEQYF.

In this sample, this clone turned up a few times. The rearrangement uses TRBV29-1 and TRBJ1-1; 7 bases are a match to TRBD1. After removal of 7 bases from V and 1 base from J, the junction contained 12 bases not matched to a gene. CDR1 is SQVTM, CDR2 ANQGSEA, per germline. This CDR3 is built from 15 residues. The CDR3: CSGFSGQTSNTEAFF. Here the CDR3 DNA reads TGCAGCGGTTTTTCGGGACAGACTTCGAACACTGAAGCTTTCTTT.

Comments on this clone: Since no conserved phenylalanine or tryptophan closes the CDR3, a read error is the likely cause. V is TRBV2 and J is TRBJ2-2; 7 bases match TRBD2. Germline CDR1 is SNHLY and CDR2 is FYNNEI. V gave up 10 bases and J gave up 4 bases; unmatched junction bases: 3. The CDR3 consists of 12 residues. The CDR3 nucleotides read TGTGCCACAGGGAGGGGCACCGGGGAGCTGTTTCTT. Its translation: CATGRGTGELFL.